This T cell receptor beta chain was sequenced during a study of T cell repertoires in cytomegalovirus infection. Study conclusions and caveats: The ex vivo response was dominated by HLA-C-restricted CMV-specific TCR beta clonotypes.

This clonotype was recorded at least ten times. No antigen is known for it. TCRdb used MiXCR to reprocess the reads, holding one entry per CDR3 protein. The data show around 350,000 distinct CDR3 sequences, around a sixth seen once. The CDR3 extends over 15 amino acids. Trimming left V 3 bases short and J 4 bases short, with 16 bases between. The sequenced sample was PBMCs. This chain links TRBV12-3 or TRBV12-4 with TRBJ2-7; tentatively, D is TRBD1 or TRBD2 (5 bases each). The sequence was collected from a human donor in good health (CMV status not recorded). Some clones in this sample may be carry-over from other donors' samples. The CDR3 region is CASSFGAGLGYEQYF. CDR3 DNA sequence: TGTGCCAGCAGTTTCGGGGCAGGGTTGGGTTACGAGCAGTACTTC.